This T cell receptor beta chain stems from a study of T cell responses to AZD1222 COVID-19 vaccine. The study, taken as a whole, reports: All repertoire sampling was performed exclusively after the peak T cell response.

Details on this clone: No antigen is known for it.

TCRdb keeps only in-frame clones here, not all; method: immunoSEQ multiplex PCR. This table has 150,000 to 200,000 clones, roughly nine tenths appearing once. CDR3 size: 15 residues. V was pared by 6 bases and J by 1 base, with 14 bases between. Germline CDR1 and CDR2: SNHLY and FYNNEI. Pooling covered second doses at about 4 or about 12 weeks. V and J are TRBV2 and TRBJ2-3, with D uncertain. The starting material was peripheral blood, obtained 28 days after the second AZD1222 dose. The clonotype originates from an adult who received the AZD1222 COVID-19 vaccine. CDR3 in amino acids: CASRIIFRGTDTQYF. The CDR3 nucleotides read TGTGCCAGCAGGATCATTTTTAGGGGCACAGATACGCAGTATTTT.